This TCR beta chain was retrieved from a study of OX40 agonist ivuxolimab in advanced cancers. Clones were sequenced by immunoSEQ multiplex PCR, and TCRdb holds only the in-frame ones, with some missing. Of approximately 60,000 clones in the sample, approximately 89% were seen once. Germline V gene data show CDR1 as MNHNS and CDR2 as SASEGT. V lost 5 bases to trimming and J lost 4 bases, with 5 bases between them. This CDR3 is 11 amino acids long. This sequence joins TRBV6-1 and TRBJ1-2; no definite D call. This TCR was sampled from an adult with an advanced solid tumor such as melanoma, head and neck, liver or kidney cancer. Here the sequenced sample was CD4+ or CD8+ T cells sorted from blood, taken in a trial of the OX40 agonist ivuxolimab. The CDR3 region is CASSLGYGYTF. CDR3 coding DNA: TGTGCCAGCAGTCTCGGCTATGGCTACACCTTC.